This TCR beta chain was sequenced during a study of cytomegalovirus exposure and HLA in healthy donors. As for the study in general: The platform used for the approximately 120 validation repertoires matched that of the 650 to 750 first-cohort repertoires, a later analysis reported.

The table came from immunoSEQ multiplex PCR; TCRdb's copy has only in-frame clones and leaves some out. The sample shows roughly 75,000 clones, 85% of them seen only once. Comments on this clone: Its specificity is unknown.

Study-level findings and limits: A later analysis found first-cohort TCR clusters tended to co-occur in the 100 to 150 validation repertoires. The majority of TCR sequences were rare, yet some public TCRs appeared in many donors.

V lost 1 base to trimming and J lost 8 bases, with 21 bases between them. The CDR3 sequence is 16 residues long. Germline-derived CDR1 and CDR2 are SGDLS and YYNGEE. The chain couples TRBV9 to TRBJ1-2; tentative D call: TRBD1 (6 bases). The sample comprised PBMCs. The sequence derives from a man between 25 and 39 years old in good health and CMV-seronegative. The CDR3 region is CASSVSSWTEGDGYTF. The DNA for the CDR3 is TGTGCCAGCAGCGTAAGTTCTTGGACAGAGGGGGACGGCTACACCTTC.